The present T cell receptor beta chain was sequenced within a study of CD8+ T cells in alopecia areata. Findings and limits, study-wide: Scalp sequencing captures resident alphabeta T cells of normal skin too.

For this clone: The antigen is not known.

Sequencing templates came from extracted RNA that was reverse transcribed into cDNA. The repertoire was sequenced with immunoSEQ multiplex PCR; TCRdb's copy has only in-frame clones and lacks some. This table holds some 150,000 clones, approximately 65% found once. The receptor was derived from a human donor in good health. The sequencing sample was made of CD8+ T cells sorted from blood.

This chain's CDR3 is CASSLGENPYEQYF. CDR3 nucleotides: TGCGCCAGCAGCTTGGGAGAAAATCCCTACGAGCAGTACTTC. This chain joins TRBV5-1 and TRBJ2-7; D unresolved. CDR1 is SGHRS and CDR2 is YFSETQ in the germline V gene. The CDR3 length is 14 residues. V lost 0 bases and J 2 bases, leaving 9 bases between the germline ends. Drawing the rest from reference TRBV5-1 and TRBJ2-7, the complete variable domain is KAGVTQTPRYLIKTRGQQVTLSCSPISGHRSVSWYQQTPGQGLQFLFEYFSETQRNKGNFPGRFSGRQFSNSRSEMNVSTLELGDSALYLCASSLGENPYEQYFGPGTRLTVT.